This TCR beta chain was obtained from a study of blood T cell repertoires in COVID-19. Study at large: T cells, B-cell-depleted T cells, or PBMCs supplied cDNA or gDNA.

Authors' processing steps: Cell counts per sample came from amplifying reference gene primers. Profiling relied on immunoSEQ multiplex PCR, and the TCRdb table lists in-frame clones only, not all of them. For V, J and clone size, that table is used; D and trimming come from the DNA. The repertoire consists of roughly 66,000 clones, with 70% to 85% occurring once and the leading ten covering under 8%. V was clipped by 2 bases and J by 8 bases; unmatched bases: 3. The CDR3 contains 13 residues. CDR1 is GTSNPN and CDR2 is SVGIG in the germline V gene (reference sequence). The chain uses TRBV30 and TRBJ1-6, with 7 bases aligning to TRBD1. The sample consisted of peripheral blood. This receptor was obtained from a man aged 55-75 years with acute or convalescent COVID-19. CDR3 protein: CAWSLTGDSPLHF. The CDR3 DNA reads TGTGCCTGGAGTCTAACAGGGGATTCACCCCTCCACTTT.